This is a list of T cell receptor beta chains from one sample in a study of CD8+ T cells in alopecia areata. Assay used: immunoSEQ multiplex PCR; TCRdb lists only in-frame clones, some missing. Of some 200,000 clones listed, 40% to 55% are singletons. The source was CD4+ T cells sorted from blood, collected around week 36, from a patient treated with tofacitinib. The receptors shown here come from a human donor with alopecia areata. CDR3s include the opening cysteine and the closing phenylalanine or tryptophan. A D gene is named only where the DNA matches it firmly. Where a row states a size, it is once, few, many or the class of an expanded clone; other rows omit it.

j_call	clone_size	d_call	v_call	cdr3_nt	cdr3_aa
TRBJ2-2	.	.	TRBV30	TGTGCCTCCCCGACGTTTAGGGGACCCGGGGAGCTGTTTTTT	CASPTFRGPGELFF
TRBJ2-5	.	TRBD2	TRBV28	TGTGCCAGCAGGCCTTCCGGGACTAGGGTAGAGACCCAGTACTTC	CASRPSGTRVETQYF
TRBJ2-3	few	TRBD1	TRBV29-1	TGCAGCGTCGAACGGGACAGGGTAGGAGATACGCAGTATTTT	CSVERDRVGDTQYF
TRBJ1-1	.	.	TRBV14	TGTGCCAGCAGCTCTCGGGCTGGGGCAGTAGCTTTCTTT	CASSSRAGAVAFF
TRBJ2-1	.	.	TRBV29-1	TGCAGCGCCCGCAACGACAATGAGCAGTTCTTC	CSARNDNEQFF
TRBJ1-1	few	TRBD1	TRBV25-1	TGTGCCAGCAGTGGAATGGGGACAGGGTTTACTGAAGCTTTCTTT	CASSGMGTGFTEAFF
TRBJ2-7	.	.	TRBV7-2	TGTGCCAGCAGCCCGGATCGGTTAGCCGAGCAGTACTTC	CASSPDRLAEQYF
TRBJ2-7	.	.	TRBV6-5	TGTGCCAGCACCCGTGGGGGGGAGCAGTACTTC	CASTRGGEQYF
TRBJ2-3	few	.	TRBV7-9	TGTGCCAGCAGCAGCCCCTATAGGGATTCAGATACGCAGTATTTT	CASSSPYRDSDTQYF
TRBJ2-1	.	TRBD2	TRBV5-1	TGCGCCAGCAGCTTAAGGACTAGCGTCTACAATGAGCAGTTCTTC	CASSLRTSVYNEQFF
TRBJ1-2	.	.	TRBV11-2	TGTGCCAGCAGCTTCAGGGGCTCAACCAGCTATGGCTACACCTTC	CASSFRGSTSYGYTF
TRBJ1-2	.	TRBD1	TRBV7-2	TGTGCCAGCAGCGTACGACAGGGGGTGAACTATGGCTACACCTTC	CASSVRQGVNYGYTF
TRBJ2-5	.	.	TRBV4-1	TGCGCCAGCAGCCAAGATAGGAGGGAGACCCAGTACTTC	CASSQDRRETQYF
TRBJ2-3	.	TRBD1	TRBV4-2	TGTGCCAGCAGCCCGGGGACAGGGGGCACCACGGATACGCAGTATTTT	CASSPGTGGTTDTQYF
TRBJ2-7	few	.	TRBV30	TGTGCCTGGAGTGTTATGGCGGGCCCCGTCTACGAGCAGTACTTC	CAWSVMAGPVYEQYF
TRBJ1-1	few	.	TRBV5-6	TGTGCCAGCAGCCGGTGGGTAATGAACACTGAAGCTTTCTTT	CASSRWVMNTEAFF
TRBJ2-4	.	.	TRBV2	TGTGCCAGCAGTGACGGAACCCTAGCCAAAAACATTCAGTACTTC	CASSDGTLAKNIQYF
TRBJ2-7	.	.	TRBV18	TGTGCCAGCTCACCACGTCGGAGCTCCTACGAGCAGTACTTC	CASSPRRSSYEQYF
TRBJ1-4	.	.	TRBV14	TGTGCCAGCAGCCTCAGAGCAACTAATGAAAAACTGTTTTTT	CASSLRATNEKLFF
TRBJ2-3	.	TRBD2	TRBV5-1	TGCGCCAGCAGCGGACTAGCGGGAGGAGGGGGCACAGATACGCAGTATTTT	CASSGLAGGGGTDTQYF
TRBJ1-5	.	.	TRBV30	TGTGCCTGGAGTCCACCCCGGCCCTCCTATCAGCCCCAGCATTTT	CAWSPPRPSYQPQHF
TRBJ2-7	few	.	TRBV14	TGTGCCAGCAGCCATCCCACAGGCTCCTACGAGCAGTACTTC	CASSHPTGSYEQYF
TRBJ2-5	few	.	TRBV25-1	TGTGCCAGCAGCCAATGGAGGGATTTCGAAGAGACCCAGTACTTC	CASSQWRDFEETQYF
TRBJ1-5	.	.	TRBV2	TGTGCCAGCAATGGGGAAGGGAATCAGCCCCAGCATTTT	CASNGEGNQPQHF
TRBJ1-5	.	TRBD1	TRBV6-6	TGTGCCAGCCGGGACAGCGATCAGCCCCAGCATTTT	CASRDSDQPQHF
TRBJ2-3	.	.	TRBV29-1	TGCAGCGCCGAGCCGGGAGCCGCAGATACGCAGTATTTT	CSAEPGAADTQYF
TRBJ2-3	once	.	TRBV11-3	TGTGCCAGCAGCCCTACAGGGTCAGATACGCAGTATTTT	CASSPTGSDTQYF
TRBJ2-3	.	.	TRBV7-2	TGTGCCAGCAGCTCCGCATTAGGGACGCAGTATTTT	CASSSALGTQYF
TRBJ2-7	.	.	TRBV15	TGTGCCACCAGCACTGGGACTTCCTACGAGCAGTACTTC	CATSTGTSYEQYF
TRBJ2-1	few	TRBD2	TRBV14	TGTGCCAGCAGCCCGACCGAAGCGGGAGGTAACGATGAGCAGTTCTTC	CASSPTEAGGNDEQFF
TRBJ2-5	once	.	TRBV6-1	TGTGCCGTACTAGCTCCGGGGACGGAGACCCAGTACTTC	CAVLAPGTETQYF
TRBJ2-1	.	.	TRBV11-2	TGTGCCAGCAGCTCTAACGGGTTCTTGCGAGGTGAGCAGTTCTTC	CASSSNGFLRGEQFF
TRBJ2-5	.	TRBD1	TRBV29-1	TGCAGCGTTGGGGCAGCAGGGGGCAGGGAGACCCAGTACTTC	CSVGAAGGRETQYF
TRBJ2-7	.	.	TRBV5-1	TGCGCCAGCCGGGGCGGATACGAGCAGTACTTC	CASRGGYEQYF
TRBJ2-6	.	.	TRBV25-1	TGTGCCAGCCAGAGGGGCGGCTACTCTGGGGCCAACGTCCTGACTTTC	CASQRGGYSGANVLTF
TRBJ1-1	few	TRBD1	TRBV4-1	TGCGCCAGCAGCCCCGGGACAGGGCGACAGTGGGTTAGTGCTTTCTTT	CASSPGTGRQWVSAFF
TRBJ2-7	.	.	TRBV30	TGTGCCTGGCTTAGGGCCAGTTCCTACGAGCAGTACTTC	CAWLRASSYEQYF
TRBJ2-7	.	TRBD2	TRBV7-2	TGTGCCAGCAGCGCTGATAGCGGGAGGGCCTACGAGCAGTACTTC	CASSADSGRAYEQYF
TRBJ2-5	few	.	TRBV4-1	TGCGCCAGCAGCCGAAGACCGGGCGAGGAGACCCAGTACTTC	CASSRRPGEETQYF
TRBJ2-1	.	.	TRBV29-1	TGCAGCGTTCTGGGATCGGCTAGAGGATATGAGCAGTTCTTC	CSVLGSARGYEQFF
TRBJ2-6	.	TRBD1	TRBV5-1	TGCGCCAGCAGCTTGCAGGGGGCAAGCTCTGGGGCCAACGTCCTGACTTTC	CASSLQGASSGANVLTF
TRBJ2-7	few	.	TRBV5-1	TGCGCCAGCAGCCGGTCGGGAGACTCCTACGAGCAGTACTTC	CASSRSGDSYEQYF
TRBJ2-5	.	.	TRBV5-4	TGTGCCAGCAGCTTTATCAGGGAAGAGACCCAGTACTTC	CASSFIREETQYF
TRBJ2-3	.	TRBD1	TRBV2	TGTGCCAGCAGTGAGGACAGGGCTACGCAGTATTTT	CASSEDRATQYF
TRBJ1-1	few	.	TRBV29-1	TGCAGCGTTGGCGGGGACACTGAAGCTTTCTTT	CSVGGDTEAFF
TRBJ2-5	.	.	TRBV2	TGTGCCTGCGGTGGCCTGGAGACCCAGTACTTC	CACGGLETQYF
TRBJ1-1	.	.	TRBV25-1	TGTGCCAGCAGTGTCGGCCCGTCGGACACTGAAGCTTTCTTT	CASSVGPSDTEAFF
TRBJ2-3	.	TRBD2	TRBV7-2	TGTGCCAGCAGCACGGGGGGGCGGGTTAGCACAGATACGCAGTATTTT	CASSTGGRVSTDTQYF
TRBJ2-7	.	.	TRBV30	TGTGCCTGGAGTGCAGACAGCGAGCAGTACTTC	CAWSADSEQYF
TRBJ1-5	few	.	TRBV6-1	TGTGCCAGCAGTGAAAGATCCCAGGGTGAACAGCCCCAGCATTTT	CASSERSQGEQPQHF